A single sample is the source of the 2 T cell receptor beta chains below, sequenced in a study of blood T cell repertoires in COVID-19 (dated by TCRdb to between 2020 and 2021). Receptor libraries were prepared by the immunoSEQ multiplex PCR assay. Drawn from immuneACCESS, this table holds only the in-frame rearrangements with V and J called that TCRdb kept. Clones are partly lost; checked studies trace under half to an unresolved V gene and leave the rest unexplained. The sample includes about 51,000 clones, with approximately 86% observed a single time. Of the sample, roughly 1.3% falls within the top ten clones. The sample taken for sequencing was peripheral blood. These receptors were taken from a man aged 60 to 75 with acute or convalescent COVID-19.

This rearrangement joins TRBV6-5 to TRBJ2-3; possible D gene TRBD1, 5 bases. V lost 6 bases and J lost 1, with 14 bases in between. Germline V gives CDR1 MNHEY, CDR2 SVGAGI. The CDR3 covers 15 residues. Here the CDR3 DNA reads TGTGCCAGCAGCCCCGTGGGCAGGGGCACAGATACGCAGTATTTT. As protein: CASSPVGRGTDTQYF.

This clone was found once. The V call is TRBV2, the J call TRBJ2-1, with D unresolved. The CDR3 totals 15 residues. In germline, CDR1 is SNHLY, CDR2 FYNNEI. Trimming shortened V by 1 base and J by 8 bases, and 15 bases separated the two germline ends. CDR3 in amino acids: CASSEGLPRVYEQFF. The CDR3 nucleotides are TGTGCCAGCAGTGAAGGTCTCCCACGCGTCTATGAGCAGTTCTTC.